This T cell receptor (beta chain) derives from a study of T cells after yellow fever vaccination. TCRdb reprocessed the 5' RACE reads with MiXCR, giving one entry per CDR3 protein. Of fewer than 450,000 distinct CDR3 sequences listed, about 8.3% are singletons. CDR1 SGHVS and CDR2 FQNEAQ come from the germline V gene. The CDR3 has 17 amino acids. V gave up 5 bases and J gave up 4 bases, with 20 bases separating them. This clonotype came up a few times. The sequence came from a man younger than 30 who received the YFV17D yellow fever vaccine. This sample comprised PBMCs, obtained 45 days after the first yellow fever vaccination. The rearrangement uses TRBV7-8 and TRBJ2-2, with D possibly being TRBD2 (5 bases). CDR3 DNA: TGTGCCAGCAGCCAAGCCCGGGATATGCCCTCCACCGGGGAGCTGTTTTTT. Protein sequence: CASSQARDMPSTGELFF.